Below are 2 T cell receptor beta chains sequenced from a single sample in a study of T-cell reconstitution after alpha-beta-depleted transplantation in children. As it was prepared, the TCRbeta library received unique molecular identifiers. TCRdb fed the PCR reads into MiXCR, producing one record per CDR3 protein. Here the sample spans around 270,000 distinct CDR3 sequences, around 9.1% being singletons. Sequencing was performed on PBMCs, taken before TCRalphabeta/CD19-depleted stem cell transplant. All receptors come from a boy in the first two years of life with acute myeloid leukemia, due to receive a stem cell transplant.

This clonotype was counted at least ten times. The rearrangement uses TRBV6-5 and TRBJ1-2; D may be TRBD1 (5 bases). Deletions cut 2 bases from V and 0 bases from J, with 16 bases between. The CDR3 is 17 amino acids. Germline lookup yields CDR1 MNHEY and CDR2 SVGAGI. The CDR3 DNA follows: TGTGCCAGCAGTTACGATCATAGGGGTTTACCTAACTATGGCTACACCTTC. It translates to CASSYDHRGLPNYGYTF.

Ten or more counts support this clonotype. The chain carries TRBV7-9 and TRBJ2-5, with D possibly matching TRBD2 (6 bases). Germline lookup yields CDR1 SEHNR and CDR2 FQNEAQ (reference sequence). The V and J ends lost 1 base and 5 bases respectively, with 8 bases between them. The CDR3 covers 13 residues. This CDR3 is CASSLVGGETQYF. The CDR3 nucleotides read TGTGCCAGCAGCTTAGTTGGAGGGGAGACCCAGTACTTC.